This T cell receptor (beta chain) originates from a study of CD8+CD57+ T cells in acquired aplastic anemia. Across the study: On average, sorted CD4+ and CD8+ cells gave 3 to 4 ug of DNA. Broader study findings: Fewer than 35 shared CD8+ CDR3s appeared highly expressed within patients' immunodominant clones.

For sequencing, patients were chosen who had shown expansion of CD8+CD57+ cells by flow cytometry. CDR1 is SGHTA, CDR2 FQGNSA, per germline. The CDR3 sequence is 14 residues long. V shed 4 bases and J 4 bases; nucleotides not matched to a gene: 1. As to this clonotype: What it binds is unknown.

Profiles of TCR beta VDJ and CDR3 were generated from a genomic DNA template. One entry per CDR3 protein, called by TCRdb with MiXCR from the reads. The data contain roughly 170,000 distinct CDR3 sequences, about half of them singletons. The sample taken for sequencing was sorted CD4+, CD8+, or CD8+CD57+ T cells (not recorded which) from PBMCs. The genes are TRBV7-2 and TRBJ2-3; 11 bases fit TRBD2. This TCR was recovered from a human donor with aplastic anemia. The CDR3 here is CASSWTSGSDTQYF. In DNA form, the CDR3 reads TGTGCCAGCAGCTGGACTAGCGGGTCAGATACGCAGTATTTT.